What follows are 22 T cell receptor beta chains derived from one specimen sequenced in a study of cytomegalovirus exposure and HLA in healthy donors. 13 Jbeta primers and 60 Vbeta primers were used for the PCR. Clones were read by immunoSEQ multiplex PCR, and TCRdb kept only the in-frame ones, dropping some. This table has 100,000 to 150,000 clones, 17% appearing once. Sequencing was carried out using PBMCs. The receptor source for this set is a female donor in good health and CMV-seropositive.

This clone turned up a few times. The J gene is TRBJ2-7, the V gene TRBV4-3; 11 bases are shared with TRBD2. After removal of 2 bases from V and 0 bases from J, the junction contained 0 bases not matched to a gene. The germline CDR1 and CDR2 sequences are LGHNA and YSLEER. This CDR3 is 15 amino acids long. CDR3 amino acids: CASSQTSGSSYEQYF. CDR3 sequence (DNA): TGCGCCAGCAGCCAAACTAGCGGGAGCTCCTACGAGCAGTACTTC.

The chain uses TRBV7-9 and TRBJ2-1, with no clear D. This CDR3 contains 14 residues. Trimming shortened V by 5 bases and J by 9 bases, and 17 bases separated the two germline ends. Germline-derived CDR1 and CDR2 are SEHNR and FQNEAQ (reference sequence). Written as DNA, the CDR3 is TGTGCCAGCAGCCGTTCTGCCCCCACGGGTGAGCAGTTCTTC. Translated: CASSRSAPTGEQFF.

This clone showed up just a few times. This chain uses TRBV28 with TRBJ2-6; D remains unclear. CDR3 size: 15 residues. Deletions cut 4 bases from V and 4 bases from J, with 11 bases between. Germline CDR1 is MDHEN and CDR2 is SYDVKM. The CDR3 nucleotides are TGTGCCAGCAGTTCCCATCGGGTCGGGGCCAACGTCCTGACTTTC. Its protein product is CASSSHRVGANVLTF.

The chain uses TRBV9 and TRBJ2-7; no reliable D call. The V end lost 1 base, the J end lost 0 bases, and 11 bases lay between the germline ends. CDR1 and CDR2 from the germline V gene are SGDLS and YYNGEE. The CDR3 length is 15 residues. The CDR3 DNA reads TGTGCCAGCAGCGTACTGGCGGAAAGCTCCTACGAGCAGTACTTC. Translating gives CASSVLAESSYEQYF.

The table lists this clone with a few counts. This sequence joins TRBV5-1 and TRBJ2-3, with TRBD2 identical over 8 bases. CDR1 and CDR2 (germline): SGHRS, YFSETQ. J was trimmed by 0 bases and V by 9 bases; bases with no gene match: 6. The CDR3 is 14 residues long. The CDR3 reads CATRPSGSTDTQYF. In nucleotides, the CDR3 is TGCGCCACCCGGCCTAGCGGGAGCACAGATACGCAGTATTTT.

Here the CDR3 DNA reads TGTGCCAGCAGCTTAGAGGGAGTCACTGAAGCTTTCTTT. It encodes CASSLEGVTEAFF. The rearrangement links TRBV7-9 to TRBJ1-1; no clear D gene. This CDR3 spans 13 amino acids. V lost 1 base and J lost 4, with 7 bases in between. Germline CDR1 and CDR2: SEHNR and FQNEAQ (reference sequence). Drawing the rest from reference TRBV7-9 and TRBJ1-1, the complete variable domain is DTGVSQNPRHKITKRGQNVTFRCDPISEHNRLYWYRQTLGQGPEFLTYFQNEAQLEKSRLLSDRFSAERPKGSFSTLEIQRTEQGDSAMYLCASSLEGVTEAFFGQGTRLTVV.

This clone was observed a handful of times. The rearrangement joins TRBV2 to TRBJ2-5, with TRBD1 matching over 8 bases. The J call is doubtful: the DNA matches TRBJ2-7 better. The CDR3 runs to 15 residues. Germline loops: CDR1 SNHLY, CDR2 FYNNEI. CDR3 coding DNA: TGTGCCAGCAGTGTTGGCGGACAGGGTTCCTACGAGCAGTACTTC. The encoded protein is CASSVGGQGSYEQYF.

This clone was found a few times. The V and J genes are TRBV29-1 and TRBJ1-1; 12 bases agree with TRBD1. The CDR3 loop spans 13 amino acids. V gave up 7 bases and J gave up 5 bases; unmatched junction bases: 5. Looked up from germline, CDR1 is SQVTM and CDR2 is ANQGSEA. In DNA form, the CDR3 reads TGCAGCGGGGGGGACAGGGGGCGAACTGAAGCTTTCTTT. It encodes CSGGDRGRTEAFF.

The chain combines TRBV7-9 with TRBJ2-6, with a tentative D call TRBD1 (5 bases). In germline, CDR1 is SEHNR, CDR2 FQNEAQ (reference sequence). Trimming left V 8 bases short and J 0 bases short, with 11 bases between. The length of the CDR3 is 15 residues. The CDR3: CASDRGDSGANVLTF. In DNA, the CDR3 is TGTGCCAGCGACAGAGGAGACTCTGGGGCCAACGTCCTGACTTTC.

This clone has only a few counts. The gene calls are TRBV6-6 and TRBJ2-7; D possibly corresponds to TRBD1 (6 bases). CDR3 length: 14 amino acids. The germline V gene encodes CDR1 MNHNY and CDR2 SVGAGI (reference sequence). The ends were cut back, 6 bases at V and 2 bases at J, with 14 bases in the middle. The CDR3 DNA reads TGTGCCAGCAGCCGAAATCAGGGGACCTACGAGCAGTACTTC. Translating gives CASSRNQGTYEQYF.

The rearrangement links TRBV7-2 to TRBJ1-5, with D unresolved. From germline, CDR1 is SGHTA and CDR2 FQGNSA. The CDR3 spans 13 residues. V gave up 5 bases and J gave up 5 bases, with 10 bases separating them. Here the CDR3 reads CASSLRSDQPQHF. CDR3 nucleotide sequence: TGTGCCAGCAGCCTCAGGTCGGATCAGCCCCAGCATTTT.

This chain joins TRBV10-3 and TRBJ2-3; 12 positions match TRBD2. There are 15 residues in the CDR3. CDR1 and CDR2 (germline): ENHRY, SYGVKD. V lost 4 bases to trimming and J lost 7 bases; unmatched junction nucleotides: 6. Here the CDR3 DNA reads TGTGCCATCAGTGTAGAACTAGCGGGGGGAAATACGCAGTATTTT. It specifies CAISVELAGGNTQYF.

On this clone itself: One end of the junction does not line up with germline, which may come from a read error. The chain couples TRBV5-1 to TRBJ2-7; the D gene is possibly TRBD2 (7 bases). Germline CDR1 reads SGHRS; CDR2 reads YFSETQ. CDR3 size: 14 residues. The CDR3 sequence is CASSLWGGLYQQYF. The CDR3 bases are TGCGCCAGCAGCTTATGGGGGGGGCTCTACCAGCAGTACTTC.

The chain uses TRBV7-8 and TRBJ2-2; 9 bases align to TRBD1. This CDR3 region has 18 residues. Germline lookup yields CDR1 SGHVS and CDR2 FQNEAQ. After removal of 2 bases from V and 4 bases from J, the junction contained 11 bases not matched to a gene. CDR3 sequence: CASSLPGQGGEFTGELFF. CDR3 DNA sequence: TGTGCCAGCAGCTTACCGGGACAGGGAGGAGAATTCACCGGGGAGCTGTTTTTT.

The J gene is TRBJ1-2, the V gene TRBV15; possibly TRBD1 for D (6 bases). This CDR3 is 15 amino acids long. CDR1 and CDR2 (germline): LNHNV, YYDKDF (reference sequence). Trimming shortened V by 1 base and J by 4 bases, and 13 bases separated the two germline ends. The CDR3 loop reads CATSRAMDSLYGYTF. The CDR3, as DNA: TGTGCCACCAGCAGAGCCATGGACAGTCTCTATGGCTACACCTTC.

The chain carries TRBV29-1 and TRBJ1-2, with 7 positions matching TRBD1. The CDR3 consists of 15 residues. Trimming cost V 0 bases and J 8 bases; bases outside gene matches: 12. Germline CDR1 is SQVTM and CDR2 is ANQGSEA. CDR3 sequence (DNA): TGCAGCGTTGAAGATATATTCACAGGGGAAGGCGGCTACACCTTC. Its translation: CSVEDIFTGEGGYTF. Full variable domain (remainder filled in from reference TRBV29-1 and TRBJ1-2): SAVISQKPSRDICQRGTSLTIQCQVDSQVTMMFWYRQQPGQSLTLIATANQGSEATYESGFVIDKFPISRPNLTFSTLTVSNMSPEDSSIYLCSVEDIFTGEGGYTFGSGTRLTVV.

This clone came up a few times. The chain links TRBV9 to TRBJ1-1; tentative D call: TRBD1 (5 bases). The germline CDR1 and CDR2 sequences are SGDLS and YYNGEE. V gave up 1 base and J gave up 5 bases, with 12 bases separating them. The CDR3 extends over 14 amino acids. This chain's CDR3 is CASSVFQGSTEAFF. The CDR3 coding sequence is TGTGCCAGCAGCGTATTCCAGGGAAGTACTGAAGCTTTCTTT.

This clone showed up just a few times. The chain joins TRBV29-1 to TRBJ2-1; the D gene is possibly TRBD1 (6 bases). Trimming shortened V by 8 bases and J by 4 bases, and 12 bases separated the two germline ends. Looked up from germline, CDR1 is SQVTM and CDR2 is ANQGSEA. CDR3 length: 12 amino acids. CDR3 sequence (DNA): TGCAGCCTCTCAAGGGGGTACAATGAGCAGTTCTTC. Residues: CSLSRGYNEQFF.

The J gene is TRBJ2-2, the V gene TRBV30; 7 bases map to TRBD1. From germline, CDR1 is GTSNPN and CDR2 SVGIG (reference sequence). The CDR3 spans 15 residues. Trimming at V came to 3 bases and at J to 3 bases, leaving 7 bases not matched to a gene. This chain's CDR3 is CAWRALGQYTGELFF. The CDR3 DNA sequence: TGTGCCTGGAGGGCCCTGGGACAGTACACCGGGGAGCTGTTTTTT.

This clone came up a few times. The V call is TRBV4-2, the J call TRBJ1-1; unclear D gene. V lost 1 base and J lost 2, with 8 bases in between. Germline V gene lookup returns CDR1 LGHNA and CDR2 YNFKEQ. CDR3 length: 14 residues. CDR3 in DNA: TGTGCCAGCAGCCAAGTACCAGGAAACACTGAAGCTTTCTTT. It codes for CASSQVPGNTEAFF.

The rearrangement uses TRBV6-5 and TRBJ1-2; D is undetermined. Deletions cut 0 bases from V and 1 base from J, with 12 bases between. CDR1 is MNHEY and CDR2 is SVGAGI in the germline V gene. The CDR3 covers 16 residues. CDR3: CASSYSVVGLNYGYTF. For the CDR3, the DNA is TGTGCCAGCAGTTACTCGGTTGTTGGCCTTAACTATGGCTACACCTTC.

The chain has TRBV4-2 and TRBJ1-1; D gene ambiguous. Trimming shortened V by 0 bases and J by 8 bases, and 4 bases separated the two germline ends. The CDR3 sequence is 11 residues long. Germline CDR1 is LGHNA and CDR2 is YNFKEQ. The CDR3 loop is CASSQEAEAFF. Written as DNA, the CDR3 is TGTGCCAGCAGCCAAGAGGCCGAAGCTTTCTTT.